Listed here is a single T cell receptor (beta chain). These data come from a study of blood T cell repertoires in COVID-19. About the study: Some COVID-19 samples were acute and others convalescent; all came from the United States, Italy and Spain. In each case, the material was cDNA or gDNA derived from T cells, B-cell-depleted T cells, or PBMCs.

V dropped 2 bases and J dropped 3; count of bases not matched to a gene: 13. Germline lookup yields CDR1 MNHEY and CDR2 SMNVEV (reference sequence). CDR3 size: 17 residues. Per the original methods: It was from reference gene primer amplification that nucleated cell counts were estimated. Clones were read by immunoSEQ multiplex PCR, and TCRdb kept only the in-frame ones, dropping some. That table is the source of V, J and clone size, and D and trimming were worked out from the DNA. Here the sample spans over 85,000 clones, around 73% being singletons. This TCR derives from a man aged 55 to 70 with active or convalescent COVID-19. This chain uses TRBV27 with TRBJ2-7, with 7 bases fitting TRBD2. The sequencing sample was made of peripheral blood. The CDR3 DNA reads TGTGCCAGCAGTTTAGAGGTCGAAAACCGGGAGGACTACGAGCAGTACGTC. Protein sequence: CASSLEVENREDYEQYV.